Below, 3 T cell receptor beta chains from the same sample are listed, as sequenced in a study of blood T cell repertoires in COVID-19. TCRdb's table, derived via immunoSEQ multiplex PCR, lists solely in-frame clones and lacks some. There are about 140,000 clones in the sample; around 90% occur only once, and 5.4% lies in the top ten. Source material: peripheral blood. These TCRs come from a human donor in a cohort sampled during active COVID-19.

This chain uses TRBV6-5 with TRBJ2-5; 7 bases match TRBD1. The germline CDR1 and CDR2 sequences are MNHEY and SVGAGI. The J segment lost 8 bases and the V segment lost 6 bases, leaving 12 bases of the junction unmatched. This CDR3 comprises 14 residues. CDR3 residues: CASSVPGTASTQYF. DNA of the CDR3: TGTGCCAGCAGCGTTCCCGGGACAGCTTCTACCCAGTACTTC.

V usage is TRBV30 and J usage is TRBJ1-2, with D perhaps TRBD1 (6 bases). V was cut by 3 bases and J by 4 bases, with 21 bases left in between. Germline CDR1 and CDR2: GTSNPN and SVGIG (reference sequence). The CDR3 is 16 residues long. This chain's CDR3 is CAWRPKRQANLYGYTF. The CDR3 nucleotides read TGTGCCTGGAGACCCAAACGACAGGCTAACCTCTATGGCTACACCTTC.

The V gene is TRBV9, the J gene TRBJ2-3, with 8 nucleotides matching TRBD2. CDR3 length equals 16 residues. Trimming took 0 bases from V and 2 from J; bases not matched to a gene: 5. Per germline, CDR1 SGDLS and CDR2 YYNGEE. The CDR3, as DNA: TGTGCCAGCAGCGTAGGGGCGGGGGGCCTCACAGATACGCAGTATTTT. It translates to CASSVGAGGLTDTQYF.